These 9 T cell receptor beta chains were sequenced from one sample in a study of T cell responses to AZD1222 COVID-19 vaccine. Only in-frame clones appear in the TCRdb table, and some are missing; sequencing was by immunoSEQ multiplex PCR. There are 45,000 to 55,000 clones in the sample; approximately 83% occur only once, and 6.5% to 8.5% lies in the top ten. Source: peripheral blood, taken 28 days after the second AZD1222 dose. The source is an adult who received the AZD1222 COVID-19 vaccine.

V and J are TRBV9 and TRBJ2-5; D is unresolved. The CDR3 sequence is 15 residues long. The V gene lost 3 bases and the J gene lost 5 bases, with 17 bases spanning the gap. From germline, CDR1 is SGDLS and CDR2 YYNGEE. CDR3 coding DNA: TGTGCCAGCAGCGCCCTAGGTCAACCCACTGAGACCCAGTACTTC. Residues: CASSALGQPTETQYF.

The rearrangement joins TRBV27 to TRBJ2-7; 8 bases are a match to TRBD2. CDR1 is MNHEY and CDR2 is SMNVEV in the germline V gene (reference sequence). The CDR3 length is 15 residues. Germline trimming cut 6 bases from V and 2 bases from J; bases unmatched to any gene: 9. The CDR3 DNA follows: TGTGCCAGCAGCGTCAGGGGTAGCGGGGCCTACGAGCAGTACTTC. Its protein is CASSVRGSGAYEQYF.

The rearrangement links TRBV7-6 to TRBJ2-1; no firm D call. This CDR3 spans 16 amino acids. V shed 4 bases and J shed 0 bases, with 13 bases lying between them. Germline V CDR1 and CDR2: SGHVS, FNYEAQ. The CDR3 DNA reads TGTGCCAGCAGCTCCCCTTTCGGTAGCTCCTACAATGAGCAGTTCTTC. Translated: CASSSPFGSSYNEQFF.

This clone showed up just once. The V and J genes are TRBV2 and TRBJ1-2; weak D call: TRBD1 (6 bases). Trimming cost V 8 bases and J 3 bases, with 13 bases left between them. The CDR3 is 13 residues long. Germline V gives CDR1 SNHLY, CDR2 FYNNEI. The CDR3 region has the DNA TGTGCCAGCGGGGAGGGGGTGTACTATGGCTACACCTTC. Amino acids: CASGEGVYYGYTF.

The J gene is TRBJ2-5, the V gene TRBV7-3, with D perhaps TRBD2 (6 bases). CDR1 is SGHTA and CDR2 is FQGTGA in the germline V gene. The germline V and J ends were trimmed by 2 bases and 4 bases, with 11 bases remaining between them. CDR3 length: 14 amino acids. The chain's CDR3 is CASSLQTGVETQYF. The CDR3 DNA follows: TGTGCCAGCAGCTTACAGACGGGGGTAGAGACCCAGTACTTC.

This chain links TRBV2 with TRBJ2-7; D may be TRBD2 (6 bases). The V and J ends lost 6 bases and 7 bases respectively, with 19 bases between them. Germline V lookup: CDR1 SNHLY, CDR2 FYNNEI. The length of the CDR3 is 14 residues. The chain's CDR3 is CASSPWGESGEQYF. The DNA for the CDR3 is TGTGCCAGCAGCCCCTGGGGGGAGTCGGGAGAGCAGTACTTC.

The CDR3 nucleotides read TGTGCCAGCAGTTACTGGGGACAGCTGAACACTGAAGCTTTCTTT. Translated, it gives CASSYWGQLNTEAFF. J is TRBJ1-1 and V is TRBV6-5; 7 bases line up with TRBD1. The CDR3 length is 15 residues. Trimming took 1 base from V and 0 from J; bases not matched to a gene: 2. Looked up from germline, CDR1 is MNHEY and CDR2 is SVGAGI.

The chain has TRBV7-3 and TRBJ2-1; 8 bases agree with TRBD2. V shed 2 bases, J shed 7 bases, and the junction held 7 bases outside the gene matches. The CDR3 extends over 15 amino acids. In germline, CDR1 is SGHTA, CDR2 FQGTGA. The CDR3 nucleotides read TGTGCCAGCAGCTTATCGCGGGAGGTTCGGAATGAGCAGTTCTTC. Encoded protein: CASSLSREVRNEQFF.

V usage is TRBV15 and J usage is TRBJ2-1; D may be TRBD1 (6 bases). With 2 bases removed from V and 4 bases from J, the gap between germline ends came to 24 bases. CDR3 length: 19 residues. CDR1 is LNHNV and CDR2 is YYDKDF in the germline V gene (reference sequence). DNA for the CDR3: TGTGCCACCAGCAGACGGTCAGAGTCAGTTGGACAGCATTACAATGAGCAGTTCTTC. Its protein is CATSRRSESVGQHYNEQFF.